The 8 T cell receptor beta chains reported below all come from one sample, sequenced in a study of Ad26.COV2.S vaccination and SARS-CoV-2 variants. This table comes from immunoSEQ multiplex PCR, and its TCRdb copy is limited to in-frame clones, with some not included. The table records roughly 380,000 clones, around 92% of them present only once. The specimen was peripheral blood, collected after recovery from COVID-19. The receptors here all came from a human donor who had recovered from COVID-19.

This clone was seen a few times. This sequence joins TRBV6-5 and TRBJ1-6, with no clear D. This CDR3 is 15 amino acids long. In germline, CDR1 is MNHEY, CDR2 SVGAGI. V shed 6 bases and J shed 0 bases, with 9 bases lying between them. CDR3 residues: CASRQISSYNSPLHF. In nucleotides, the CDR3 is TGTGCCAGCAGGCAGATAAGCTCCTATAATTCACCCCTCCACTTT.

V gene TRBV11-2 combines with J gene TRBJ1-2; D remains unclear. CDR3 length equals 11 residues. Germline V gives CDR1 SGHAT, CDR2 FQNNGV. Trimming took off 5 bases at V and 4 bases at J, with 5 bases between the two ends. The DNA for the CDR3 is TGTGCCAGCAGCCCGAGCTATGGCTACACCTTC. Translated: CASSPSYGYTF.

The V and J genes are TRBV11-2 and TRBJ1-1; tentatively, D is TRBD1 (5 bases). Germline V gene sequence: CDR1 SGHAT, CDR2 FQNNGV. V was clipped by 5 bases and J by 8 bases, with 15 bases between them. There are 13 residues in the CDR3. CDR3 coding DNA: TGTGCCAGCAGCCTGGGGATCGGGGGGGAAGCTTTCTTT. The encoded protein is CASSLGIGGEAFF.

In its sample, this clone was seen once. This chain connects TRBV27 to TRBJ2-1; no clear D. The germline V gene has CDR1 MNHEY and CDR2 SMNVEV (reference sequence). V gave up 2 bases and J gave up 2 bases, with 10 bases separating them. The CDR3 runs 15 residues. For the CDR3, the DNA is TGTGCCAGCAGTTTAGTACTGGATACCTACAATGAGCAGTTCTTC. Residues: CASSLVLDTYNEQFF.

The CDR3 DNA reads as TGTGCCAGCCTCCCGATGGACACGGAACTCTCTGGGGCCAACGTCCTGACTTTC. Translating it yields CASLPMDTELSGANVLTF. V is TRBV2 and J is TRBJ2-6; possibly TRBD1 for D (5 bases). Germline CDR1 reads SNHLY; CDR2 reads FYNNEI. CDR3 size: 18 residues. V was cut by 8 bases and J by 0 bases, with 20 bases left in between.

The CDR3 DNA is TGTGCCAGCAGCTTAGGAGCGGGACCACTTTCCTACGAGCAGTACTTC. Encoded protein: CASSLGAGPLSYEQYF. The chain employs TRBV7-2 and TRBJ2-7; TRBD2 aligns across 7 bases. Germline loops: CDR1 SGHTA, CDR2 FQGNSA. The CDR3 is made up of 16 amino acids. V shed 1 base, J shed 1 base, and the junction held 7 bases outside the gene matches.

In the case of this clone: Within the sample, other DNA sequences also encode this same CDR3. The chain is built from TRBV27 and TRBJ2-6; D is undetermined. The CDR3 extends over 14 amino acids. V lost 0 bases, J lost 1 base, and 1 base lay in between. Germline V gene sequence: CDR1 MNHEY, CDR2 SMNVEV (reference sequence). CDR3 DNA sequence: TGTGCCAGCAGTTTATCGTCTGGGGCCAACGTCCTGACTTTC. It encodes CASSLSSGANVLTF.

This clone was seen a single time. This chain joins TRBV9 and TRBJ2-2; D possibly corresponds to TRBD1 (6 bases). CDR1 is SGDLS and CDR2 is YYNGEE in the germline V gene. The V end lost 2 bases, the J end lost 5 bases, and 13 bases lay between the germline ends. This CDR3 has 15 residues. This CDR3 is CASSVQGSRTGELFF. CDR3 nucleotide sequence: TGTGCCAGCAGCGTCCAGGGGTCGAGGACCGGGGAGCTGTTTTTT.